These T cell receptor beta chains were read from a single sample in a study. A single record per CDR3 protein comes from TCRdb applying MiXCR to the multiplex PCR reads. In the table there are approximately 400 distinct CDR3 sequences, 19% of which are singletons. Sequences were obtained from naive CD4+ T cells sorted from blood. Source of these receptors: a female donor with breast cancer. The CDR3 runs from the conserved cysteine through the conserved F or W. D genes are given only for firm matches. Size is omitted from some rows. Given values are once, few, many or a class for expanded clones.

>TRBV12-3/TRBV12-4|TRBD1|TRBJ1-2|few
CASSRLRDRLRYTF
TGTGCCAGCAGCCGCCTCCGGGACAGACTTCGCTACACCTTC
>TRBV12-3/TRBV12-4|TRBD1|TRBJ1-2|large
CAIRQGRVDGYTF
TGTGCCATTAGACAGGGTCGGGTCGATGGCTACACCTTC
>TRBV12-3/TRBV12-4|NA|TRBJ1-2|few
CASSSPGQIYGYTF
TGTGCCAGCAGTTCCCCGGGACAAATCTATGGCTACACCTTC
>TRBV12-3/TRBV12-4|TRBD1|TRBJ1-2|NA
CASSGQGQSGYTF
TGTGCCAGCAGCGGACAGGGCCAGAGTGGCTACACCTTC
>TRBV12-3/TRBV12-4|NA|TRBJ1-2|medium-sized
CASSPDGRRGYTF
TGTGCCAGCAGTCCAGACGGCCGGCGAGGCTACACCTTC
>TRBV12-3/TRBV12-4|NA|TRBJ1-2|NA
CASSTDSYGYTF
TGTGCCAGCAGTACCGACAGTTATGGCTACACCTTC
>TRBV12-3/TRBV12-4|TRBD1|TRBJ1-2|NA
CASSSGTGNYGYTF
TGTGCCAGCAGTTCAGGGACAGGGAACTATGGCTACACCTTC
>TRBV12-3/TRBV12-4|NA|TRBJ1-2|NA
CASSNPTGSGGYGYTF
TGTGCCAGCAGTAATCCAACAGGGTCAGGTGGCTATGGCTACACCTTC
>TRBV12-3/TRBV12-4|NA|TRBJ1-2|large
CASRRRAGQGYGYTF
TGTGCCAGCAGACGACGAGCCGGGCAAGGGTATGGCTACACCTTC
>TRBV12-3/TRBV12-4|NA|TRBJ1-2|large
CASSPLVNYGYTF
TGTGCCAGCAGTCCCCTGGTAAACTATGGCTACACCTTC
>TRBV12-3/TRBV12-4|NA|TRBJ1-2|medium-sized
CASSPRAGVYGYTF
TGTGCCAGCAGTCCCCGTGCAGGGGTCTATGGCTACACCTTC
>TRBV12-3/TRBV12-4|NA|TRBJ1-2|large
CASSRLGGYTF
TGTGCCAGCAGCCGGCTAGGTGGCTACACCTTC
>TRBV12-3/TRBV12-4|NA|TRBJ1-2|medium-sized
CASSLWRVRGYTF
TGTGCCAGCAGTTTATGGAGGGTGAGAGGCTACACCTTC
>TRBV12-3/TRBV12-4|TRBD1|TRBJ1-2|medium-sized
CASGRTGWSNYGYTF
TGTGCCAGCGGCCGGACAGGGTGGTCTAACTATGGCTACACCTTC